The T cell receptor beta chain described here comes from a study of T-cell memory formation after mild COVID-19. Study-wide findings and caveats: Later expanders leaned CD4+, whereas day 15 to 85 contracting clones were balanced CD4/CD8.

TCRdb reanalysed the 5' RACE reads using MiXCR and keeps one entry per CDR3 protein. The data show 400,000 or so distinct CDR3 sequences, 15% to 25% seen once. A few counts support this clonotype. What it binds is not known. The CDR3 totals 15 residues. The V and J ends lost 2 bases and 2 bases, in that order; junction bases with no gene match: 6. From germline, CDR1 is MNHNY and CDR2 SVGAGI (reference sequence). The clonotype comes from an adult woman who had mild COVID-19 (a few samples of this study predate the infection). Cell type and time point are not known. Material: PBMCs or a T cell subset sorted from them (not recorded which). This chain connects TRBV6-6 to TRBJ2-7; 7 bases fit TRBD2. CDR3 sequence (DNA): TGTGCCAGCAGTTACGGGGCTAGCGGACCCTACGAGCAGTACTTC. This sequence encodes CASSYGASGPYEQYF.